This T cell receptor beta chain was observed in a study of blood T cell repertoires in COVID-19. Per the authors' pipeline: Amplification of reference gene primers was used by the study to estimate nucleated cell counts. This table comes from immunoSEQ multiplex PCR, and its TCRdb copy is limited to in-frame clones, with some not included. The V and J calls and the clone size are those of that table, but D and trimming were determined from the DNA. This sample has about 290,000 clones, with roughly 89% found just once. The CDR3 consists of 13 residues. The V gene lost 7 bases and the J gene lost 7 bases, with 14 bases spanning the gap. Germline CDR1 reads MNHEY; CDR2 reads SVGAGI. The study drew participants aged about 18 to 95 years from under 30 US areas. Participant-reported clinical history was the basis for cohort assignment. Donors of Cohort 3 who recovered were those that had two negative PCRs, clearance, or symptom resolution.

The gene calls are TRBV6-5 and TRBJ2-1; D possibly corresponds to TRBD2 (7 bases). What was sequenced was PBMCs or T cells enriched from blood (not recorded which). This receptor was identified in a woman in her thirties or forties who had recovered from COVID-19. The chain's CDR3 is CASMRGGWNEQFF. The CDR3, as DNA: TGTGCCAGCATGAGGGGGGGATGGAATGAGCAGTTCTTC.